These 8 T cell receptor beta chains share one sample of origin, sequenced in a study of regulatory T cells in long-lasting Graves disease. According to the study, TCR beta libraries were built with iRepertoire HTBI primers and CDR3-region Arm-PCR. TCRdb independently ran MiXCR on the multiplex PCR reads; one entry per CDR3 protein. The table lists about 450,000 distinct CDR3 sequences, around 15% of them singletons. Time point here: newly diagnosed GD, antithyroid drugs for less than 3 months. RNA extracted from PBMCs served as the sequencing template. These same records also appear under a second study, on T cells in Graves' hyperthyroidism and ophthalmopathy.

Sample: peripheral blood mononuclear cells (PBMCs), taken at new diagnosis, from a patient treated with antithyroid drugs. The receptors were sampled from a woman aged 45-59 years with Graves disease.

In the case of this clonotype: A much larger clone lies one base from this, so it may be a read error. The chain couples TRBV7-9 to TRBJ2-7, with D possibly TRBD2 on 6 matching bases. The CDR3 consists of 15 residues. Looked up from germline, CDR1 is SEHNR and CDR2 is FQNEAQ (reference sequence). This CDR3 is CASNLADGRSYEQYF. The CDR3 nucleotides read TGTGCCAGCAACTTAGCGGACGGGAGAAGCTACGAGCAGTACTTC.

This clonotype appeared a few times. The genes are TRBV19 and TRBJ2-1, with D maybe TRBD1 (6 bases). The CDR3 contains 15 residues. Germline CDR1 and CDR2: LNHDA and SQIVND (reference sequence). V lost 5 bases to trimming and J lost 8 bases, with 19 bases between them. CDR3 DNA sequence: TGTGCCAGTAGTTCACCTTCACAGGGCTTCGATGAGCAGTTCTTC. This gives the protein CASSSPSQGFDEQFF.

This clonotype was counted many times. This chain uses TRBV11-2 with TRBJ2-7, with D perhaps TRBD1 or TRBD2 (5 bases each). CDR3 size: 16 residues. CDR1 and CDR2 (germline): SGHAT, FQNNGV. Deletions cut 2 bases from V and 0 bases from J, with 14 bases between. The CDR3 protein is CASSLRWGSASYEQYF. In DNA form, the CDR3 reads TGTGCCAGCAGCTTAAGGTGGGGGTCCGCCTCCTACGAGCAGTACTTC. Variable domain in full (rest from reference TRBV11-2 and TRBJ2-7): EAGVAQSPRYKIIEKRQSVAFWCNPISGHATLYWYQQILGQGPKLLIQFQNNGVVDDSQLPKDRFSAERLKGVDSTLKIQPAKLEDSAVYLCASSLRWGSASYEQYFGPGTRLTVT.

The gene calls are TRBV2 and TRBJ1-2; no definite D call. V lost 9 bases and J 2 bases, leaving 13 bases between the germline ends. Germline CDR1 SNHLY, CDR2 FYNNEI. There are 13 residues in the CDR3. The CDR3 loop reads CARNLDKNYGYTF. The CDR3, as DNA: TGTGCCAGGAACTTAGACAAGAACTATGGCTACACCTTC.

This clonotype was found many times. CDR3 nucleotide sequence: TGCAGTGCTAGTCGGGCGGGAGTTATCGATGAGCAGTTCTTC. Translating it yields CSASRAGVIDEQFF. The V and J genes are TRBV20-1 and TRBJ2-1; TRBD2 aligns across 7 bases. This CDR3 has 14 amino acids. The germline CDR1 and CDR2 sequences are DFQATT and SNEGSKA (reference sequence). The V and J ends lost 3 bases and 8 bases, in that order; junction bases with no gene match: 10.

The rearrangement uses TRBV6-1 and TRBJ2-7; 10 bases align to TRBD2. The CDR3 covers 15 residues. J lost 6 bases, V lost 5 bases, and 10 bases had no gene match. Germline assignment: CDR1 MNHNS and CDR2 SASEGT. This CDR3 reads CASSISSGSYVEQYF. CDR3 coding DNA: TGTGCCAGCAGTATATCTAGCGGGAGCTACGTCGAGCAGTACTTC.

This clonotype has ten or more counts. The rearrangement joins TRBV2 to TRBJ2-7; 10 bases map to TRBD2. The CDR3 extends over 13 amino acids. Germline V gives CDR1 SNHLY, CDR2 FYNNEI. J lost 6 bases, V lost 10 bases, and 9 bases had no gene match. The CDR3 loop is CATSGRALGEQYF. CDR3 DNA sequence: TGTGCCACCAGCGGGAGGGCCCTCGGCGAGCAGTACTTC. Together with reference TRBV2 and TRBJ2-7, the CDR3 gives the full variable domain: EPEVTQTPSHQVTQMGQEVILRCVPISNHLYFYWYRQILGQKVEFLVSFYNNEISEKSEIFDDQFSVERPDGSNFTLKIRSTKLEDSAMYFCATSGRALGEQYFGPGTRLTVT.

This clonotype was recorded at least ten times. V is TRBV28 and J is TRBJ2-7, with D possibly TRBD2 on 7 matching bases. Germline V lookup: CDR1 MDHEN, CDR2 SYDVKM. Trimming stripped 5 bases from V and 6 bases from J, with 20 bases between. The CDR3 runs 15 residues. The CDR3 region is CASSRGVGGRGEQYF. CDR3 DNA sequence: TGTGCCAGCAGTAGGGGGGTCGGCGGGAGAGGCGAGCAGTACTTC.